This T cell receptor beta chain was observed in a study of PD-1 blockade in classical Hodgkin lymphoma (dated by TCRdb to the early 2020s). For the study in its entirety: Nivolumab dosing was 3 mg/kg intravenously every 2 weeks, continuing until either disease progression or unacceptable toxicity. The study used CyTOF and TCR beta sequencing to define a peripheral blood immune signature of response to PD-1 blockade in classical Hodgkin lymphoma. Broad study findings and their caveats: Lower diversity was seen in patients whose nivolumab began less than 1 year after ASCT, and these patients were left out of later analyses so that immune reconstitution would not confound the results. A significant rise by C4D1 was seen in CD4+ but not CD8+ TCR diversity (p=0.0027 vs p=0.16), with the rise being most apparent in complete responders (p=0.02). The study covered only a single clinical trial cohort, and the causes of the repertoire differences, possibly disease activity or prior therapy, were still not defined. Trial patients achieving complete response had baseline diversity similar to newly diagnosed patients, whereas partial responders and progressors had significantly lower diversity. Baseline TCR diversity was reported to be lower in newly diagnosed patients than in healthy donors and to be lower still in relapsed/refractory patients.

Reading the label with the study, this specimen's time point is: cycle 2 day 1 (C2D1) of nivolumab. All trial patients had relapsed after autologous stem cell transplantation, with cohorts A, B and C differing in prior brentuximab vedotin exposure. The trial cohort comprised some 60 patients with relapsed/refractory classical Hodgkin lymphoma whose best overall responses were complete response, partial response or progressive disease. Single-agent nivolumab was administered to trial patients in the multi-cohort phase II CheckMate 205 trial. An independent review committee assessed best overall response by applying the 2007 International Working Group response criteria. Trial PBMCs were obtained immediately prior to nivolumab initiation (C1D1) and on therapy at cycle 2 day 1 and cycle 4 day 1. Peripheral blood was collected in 8 mL Vacutainer Cell Preparation Tubes, from which PBMCs were isolated by centrifugation and then cryopreserved.

Genomic DNA was extracted with the Qiagen DNeasy kit from unsorted PBMCs and from negatively selected CD4+ and CD8+ fractions. TCR beta CDR3 regions were amplified by immunoSEQ multiplex PCR using primers annealing to V and J segments. A synthetic immune receptor repertoire was used to minimize amplification bias, and any residual bias was removed computationally once sequencing was done. In the source study's methods: Repertoire diversity was quantified as the Shannon entropy index using custom Python scripts. Unsorted, CD4+ and CD8+ repertoires were analyzed separately, except for combined analyses in which CD4+ and CD8+ sequences were merged in silico. Clonal expansion was defined as at least a 2-fold frequency increase after treatment relative to C1D1, with a pseudocount of 0.5 for undetected baseline clones. Clones with 0 or 1 copy at C1D1 were classified as singleton clones, and clones with 2 or more copies were classified as non-singleton clones. Clones expanded in unsorted samples were assigned a CD4+, CD8+ or unknown annotation through matching of protein sequences in sorted samples from the same patient. Wilcoxon tests were applied to paired samples to test diversity changes from C1D1 to C4D1. Drawn from immuneACCESS, this table holds only the in-frame rearrangements with V and J called that TCRdb kept. Clones are partly lost; checked studies trace under half to an unresolved V gene and leave the rest unexplained. For V, J and clone size, that table is used; D and trimming come from the DNA. In this sample the table shows roughly 140,000 clones, just under 80% of which occur a single time. The ten largest clones represent about 9.2% of the sample.

Spanning cysteine to phenylalanine, the CDR3 consists of 15 amino acids. Here the CDR3 DNA is all that survives: 45 bases in frame from base 1. V was cut back by 6 bases and J by 7 bases, leaving a gap of 22 bases between them. Based on the germline V gene, the CDR1 and CDR2 sequences are MNHEY and SVGAGI. With respect to this clone: This clone's antigen is unknown. No much larger clonotype is one base removed from it; base qualities were not supplied.

The sample here was peripheral blood mononuclear cells (PBMCs), taken before the second cycle of nivolumab. The sequence is built from TRBV6-5 and TRBJ2-7; TRBD2 is possibly the D segment (6 matching bases). The sequence was obtained from a human donor with classical Hodgkin lymphoma. The CDR3 loop reads CASSYLPAGRGEQYF. The DNA sequence is TGTGCCAGCAGCTACCTCCCAGCCGGGAGAGGGGAGCAGTACTTC.